The 22 T cell receptor beta chains reported below all come from one sample, sequenced in a study of T cell changes during pregnancy in multiple sclerosis. Generated by immunoSEQ multiplex PCR, the TCRdb table keeps only in-frame clones and is missing some. The sample lists some 20,000 clones, 88% occurring once. Specimen: CD4+ T cells from peripheral blood mononuclear cells, collected in the first trimester of pregnancy. All receptors derive from a female donor in good health, enrolled as a control in a pregnancy study.

Here the CDR3 DNA reads TGTGCCAGTAGTATAGGCCAGGGGGCGAAGCCCCAGCATTTT. Translating gives CASSIGQGAKPQHF. The genes are TRBV19 and TRBJ1-5; 8 bases line up with TRBD1. Trimming took 1 base from V and 8 from J; bases not matched to a gene: 4. The CDR3 is made up of 14 amino acids. The germline V gene has CDR1 LNHDA and CDR2 SQIVND (reference sequence).

This chain joins TRBV18 and TRBJ2-5, with D perhaps matching TRBD2 (6 bases). The CDR3 is 13 amino acids. Germline CDR1 is KGHSH and CDR2 is LQKENI. V lost 2 bases to trimming and J lost 5 bases, with 9 bases between them. The CDR3 here is CASSPEEGETQYF. The CDR3 coding sequence is TGTGCCAGCTCACCAGAGGAGGGGGAGACCCAGTACTTC.

The chain joins TRBV6-5 to TRBJ2-7; 10 positions agree with TRBD1. There are 15 residues in the CDR3. The junction had 4 bases not matched to a gene; V was cut back by 2 bases and J by 3 bases. CDR1 and CDR2 from the germline V gene are MNHEY and SVGAGI. The CDR3 DNA is TGTGCCAGCAGTTACGGGGGACAGGGGAACTACGAGCAGTACTTC. Translation gives CASSYGGQGNYEQYF.

The V call is TRBV11-2, the J call TRBJ1-1, with TRBD1 as a possible D gene (6 bases). With 6 bases removed from V and 1 base from J, the gap between germline ends came to 12 bases. Germline V gives CDR1 SGHAT, CDR2 FQNNGV. The CDR3 sequence is 14 residues long. The DNA of the CDR3 is TGTGCCAGCAGTGACAGGAGGACGAACACTGAAGCTTTCTTT. This translates into CASSDRRTNTEAFF. The whole variable domain, filled in from reference TRBV11-2 and TRBJ1-1, reads EAGVAQSPRYKIIEKRQSVAFWCNPISGHATLYWYQQILGQGPKLLIQFQNNGVVDDSQLPKDRFSAERLKGVDSTLKIQPAKLEDSAVYLCASSDRRTNTEAFFGQGTRLTVV.

A few counts support this clone. This chain connects TRBV19 to TRBJ1-2, with TRBD1 matching 8 bases. This CDR3 is 14 amino acids long. J gave up 6 bases and V 4 bases, and 7 bases lay outside the gene matches. The germline gives CDR1 LNHDA, CDR2 SQIVND (reference sequence). The CDR3 spells CASSSTGGINGYTF. CDR3 nucleotide sequence: TGTGCCAGTAGTAGTACAGGGGGGATTAATGGCTACACCTTC.

This clone was found a few times. The V and J genes are TRBV11-2 and TRBJ2-7; D ambiguous. Germline CDR1 SGHAT, CDR2 FQNNGV. The ends were cut back, 1 base at V and 0 bases at J, with 4 bases in the middle. The CDR3 extends over 13 amino acids. CDR3 sequence (DNA): TGTGCCAGCAGCTTAGGGAGCTCCTACGAGCAGTACTTC. This translates into CASSLGSSYEQYF. Using reference TRBV11-2 and TRBJ2-7 for the parts outside the CDR3, the full variable domain is EAGVAQSPRYKIIEKRQSVAFWCNPISGHATLYWYQQILGQGPKLLIQFQNNGVVDDSQLPKDRFSAERLKGVDSTLKIQPAKLEDSAVYLCASSLGSSYEQYFGPGTRLTVT.

J is TRBJ2-3 and V is TRBV12-5; 11 bases line up with TRBD2. This CDR3 is built from 17 residues. CDR1 is LGHNT, CDR2 FRNRAP, per germline. V shed 5 bases, J shed 5 bases, and the junction held 12 bases outside the gene matches. In nucleotides, the CDR3 is TGTGCTAGTGGTCAATTGACTAGCGGGAAGGTTATAGATACGCAGTATTTT. This sequence encodes CASGQLTSGKVIDTQYF.

The chain recombines TRBV6-1 with TRBJ1-5; the D is unclear. Germline CDR1 reads MNHNS; CDR2 reads SASEGT. V lost 3 bases and J 9 bases, leaving 12 bases between the germline ends. The CDR3 contains 13 residues. CDR3 DNA: TGTGCCAGCAGTGAGGGCCAGATGGGGCCCCAGCATTTT. Its translation: CASSEGQMGPQHF.

The CDR3 is CASSLTGDSNQPQHF. The DNA of the CDR3 is TGCGCCAGCAGCTTAACAGGGGATAGCAATCAGCCCCAGCATTTT. The V call is TRBV5-1, the J call TRBJ1-5, with 7 bases aligning to TRBD1. The CDR3 has 15 residues. From germline, CDR1 is SGHRS and CDR2 YFSETQ. Trimming removed 2 bases from V and 0 bases from J; junction bases left unmatched: 2.

V and J are TRBV5-5 and TRBJ1-1, with unresolved D. The V end lost 4 bases, the J end lost 0 bases, and 10 bases lay between the germline ends. CDR1 SGHKS and CDR2 YYEKEE come from the germline V gene (reference sequence). The CDR3 extends over 14 amino acids. The CDR3 region has the DNA TGTGCCAGCAGCGAGACTGTGATGAACACTGAAGCTTTCTTT. As protein: CASSETVMNTEAFF.

V usage is TRBV4-1 and J usage is TRBJ1-5; TRBD1 is a possible D gene (5 bases). Trimming removed 3 bases at V and 4 bases at J, with 13 bases between. CDR3 length equals 15 residues. The germline CDR1 and CDR2 sequences are MGHRA and YSYEKL. In DNA, the CDR3 is TGCGCCAGCAGCCAGATTGACAGCAGAAATCAGCCCCAGCATTTT. Encoded protein: CASSQIDSRNQPQHF.

This clone was seen more than once but under ten times. The rearrangement links TRBV6-1 to TRBJ1-1; 9 bases fit TRBD1. CDR1 is MNHNS and CDR2 is SASEGT in the germline V gene. Unmatched junction bases numbered 14, after V lost 10 bases and J lost 5 bases. The CDR3 runs to 15 residues. CDR3 protein: CAISTRGTGRTEAFF. The CDR3 DNA follows: TGTGCCATATCTACCCGCGGGACAGGGAGAACTGAAGCTTTCTTT.

This sequence joins TRBV11-2 and TRBJ1-2; 8 bases agree with TRBD1. Losses at the gene ends were 3 bases for V and 8 bases for J; bases not matched to a gene: 8. Germline V gene data show CDR1 as SGHAT and CDR2 as FQNNGV. The CDR3 consists of 14 residues. CDR3 sequence reads: CASSLPQGVRGYTF. CDR3 sequence (DNA): TGTGCCAGCAGCTTGCCACAGGGGGTCCGCGGCTACACCTTC.

A word on this clone: Its ends do not fully match the called genes, so a read error is possible. V and J are TRBV6-5 and TRBJ1-3; tentatively, D is TRBD1 (6 bases). This CDR3 has 15 amino acids. CDR1 MNHEY and CDR2 SVGAGI come from the germline V gene. CDR3 nucleotides: TGTGCCAGCAGTAACTCAGGGGTTACTGGAAACACCATATATTTT. Protein sequence: CASSNSGVTGNTIYF.

The CDR3 DNA reads as TGTGCCAGCAGTTTGATCGCAGGGAAGGGCGGCTACACCTTC. Its protein is CASSLIAGKGGYTF. J is TRBJ1-2 and V is TRBV6-5; D might be TRBD1 (5 bases). With 4 bases removed from V and 8 bases from J, the gap between germline ends came to 17 bases. Per the germline V gene, CDR1 is MNHEY and CDR2 is SVGAGI. The CDR3 spans 14 residues.

The rearrangement uses TRBV7-6 and TRBJ1-6; TRBD1 might be the D (5 bases). Deletions cut 5 bases from V and 9 bases from J, with 8 bases between. The CDR3 spans 12 residues. In germline, CDR1 is SGHVS, CDR2 FNYEAQ. The CDR3 here is CASSPGGSPLHF. The CDR3 coding sequence is TGTGCCAGCAGCCCCGGGGGTTCACCCCTCCACTTT.

J is TRBJ2-1 and V is TRBV7-2; TRBD2 is a possible D gene (6 bases). This CDR3 has 15 amino acids. Germline loops: CDR1 SGHTA, CDR2 FQGNSA. V was shortened by 5 bases and J by 7 bases, with 18 bases between the two germline ends. The CDR3 DNA reads TGTGCCAGCAGCCCCGGTCCCGGGGCGGGGAATGAGCAGTTCTTC. This codes for CASSPGPGAGNEQFF.

This clone was found once. This chain uses TRBV10-2 with TRBJ1-1; the match to TRBD1 covers 7 bases. Germline V gene data show CDR1 as WSHSY and CDR2 as SAAADI. The CDR3 covers 14 residues. The V segment lost 5 bases and the J segment 5 bases; nucleotides outside the gene matches: 8. CDR3 sequence: CASSPGQVRTEAFF. CDR3 in DNA: TGCGCCAGCAGTCCTGGACAGGTCAGAACTGAAGCTTTCTTT.

The chain joins TRBV10-3 to TRBJ2-7, with D maybe TRBD1 (6 bases). Germline loops: CDR1 ENHRY, CDR2 SYGVKD. The CDR3 extends over 14 amino acids. The V and J ends lost 0 bases and 6 bases respectively, with 12 bases between them. The CDR3 loop is CAISESQGYGEQYF. CDR3 coding DNA: TGTGCCATCAGTGAGTCACAGGGTTACGGCGAGCAGTACTTC.

This clone has just a few counts. The chain has TRBV30 and TRBJ1-1; D remains ambiguous. Germline assignment: CDR1 GTSNPN and CDR2 SVGIG (reference sequence). V lost 0 bases and J 1 base, leaving 6 bases between the germline ends. CDR3 length: 13 residues. The CDR3 sequence: CAWSVGQNTEAFF. Written as DNA, the CDR3 is TGTGCCTGGAGTGTCGGTCAGAACACTGAAGCTTTCTTT.

The chain joins TRBV5-4 to TRBJ2-3, with D maybe TRBD2 (6 bases). The CDR3 contains 16 residues. The germline V and J ends were trimmed by 0 bases and 4 bases, with 15 bases remaining between them. CDR1 and CDR2 from the germline V gene are SGHNT and YYREEE (reference sequence). The CDR3 DNA reads TGTGCCAGCAGCTTGGAGGGACTGGTGGGTGCAGATACGCAGTATTTT. Translated: CASSLEGLVGADTQYF.

Only one count was recorded for this clone. The chain uses TRBV18 and TRBJ1-5, with D unresolved. The CDR3 length is 15 residues. Germline CDR1 and CDR2: KGHSH and LQKENI. V was shortened by 6 bases and J by 4 bases, with 16 bases between the two germline ends. CDR3 in DNA: TGTGCCAGCTCCCCCAACGCAGGAGGTAATCAGCCCCAGCATTTT. Residues: CASSPNAGGNQPQHF.